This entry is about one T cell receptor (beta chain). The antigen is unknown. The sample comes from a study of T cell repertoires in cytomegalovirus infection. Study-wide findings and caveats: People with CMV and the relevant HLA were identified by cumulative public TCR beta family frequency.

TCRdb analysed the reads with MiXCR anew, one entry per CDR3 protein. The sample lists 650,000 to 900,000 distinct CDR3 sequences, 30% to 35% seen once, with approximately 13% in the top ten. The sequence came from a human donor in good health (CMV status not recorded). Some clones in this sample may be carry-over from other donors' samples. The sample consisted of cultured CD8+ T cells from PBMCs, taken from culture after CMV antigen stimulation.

As DNA, the CDR3 is TGTGCCAGCAGTCCTTTCCGGACGGACATTCAGTACTTC. It yields the protein CASSPFRTDIQYF. The rearrangement uses TRBV6-5 and TRBJ2-4; no definite D call. The V gene lost 5 bases and the J gene lost 8 bases, with 13 bases spanning the gap. Germline V gene lookup returns CDR1 MNHEY and CDR2 SVGAGI. This CDR3 has 13 amino acids.